Listed below are T cell receptor beta chains from one sample, sequenced in a study of technical replicates of blood from a handful of donors. Some clones are missing from TCRdb's copy, which holds only in-frame ones; the method was immunoSEQ multiplex PCR. The sample lists tens of thousands of clones; around 97% were seen once. Sequenced sample: T cells isolated from PBMCs. These receptors all come from a human donor in good health. CDR3s include the opening cysteine and the closing phenylalanine or tryptophan.

CDR3aa | v_gene
CASSTSQGPQPQHF | TRBV19
CASRSGLNSGNTIYF | TRBV5-1
CASSPQTRLAGSYEQYF | TRBV7-9
CASSLIVGVYEQYF | TRBV28
CAISDIQHNEQFF | TRBV10-3
CASSDPGQVEKLFF | TRBV25-1
CASSSGNFGGTNEKLFF | TRBV5-1
CASSFLAGGDTGELFF | TRBV5-4
CASSVVPGTYEQYF | TRBV9
CASTQRAGEETQYF | TRBV4-1
CAIISDNSSYEQYF | TRBV10-3
CARTRNTGELFF | TRBV21-1
CASSELAGSGNTIYF | TRBV6-1
CASSLAGAGEQYF | TRBV28
CASSVGTSRRNTIYF | TRBV9
CASSEYRNRAGQVLYEQYF | TRBV13
CASRLAGGLNHSPLHF | TRBV27
CASSEPKELQGDDNYEQYF | TRBV2
CASSPHRVETQYF | TRBV18
CASSLGQSRGTQYF | TRBV5-6
CASSLARGNTGELFF | TRBV5-1
CASSHLAGDSGELFF | TRBV7-9
CASSSGQGLYGYTF | TRBV5-1
CASSQASAEETQYF | TRBV4-1
CASSLDRAYGYTF | TRBV6-5
CASSLVKTSKGLTGELFF | TRBV11-2
CASSLGGTRNIQYF | TRBV5-1
CASGVQQGRGYTEAFF | TRBV2
CASSLGTGNTEAFF | TRBV5-1
CASSPWDNQRDTEAFF | TRBV11-3
CASSLDKNQPQHF | TRBV5-4
CASKVAIGVGANVLTF | TRBV19
CASSYGGGISLQETQYF | TRBV7-2
CASSRDNLGGAYEQYF | TRBV4-2
CASSLKTGTSGYNEQFF | TRBV4-1
CASSQLVGGTEAFF | TRBV6-5
CASSSMVPGQGRADTQYF | TRBV7-9
CASSPWTSGANTGELFF | TRBV18
CASNMDSDQPQHF | TRBV10-1
CASSSNLLPSYEQYF | TRBV2
CASSFGEQYEQFF | TRBV27
CASSLVSGPSYNEQFF | TRBV28
CASGTGYGTEAFF | TRBV5-1
CASRPSGTSYEQYF | TRBV28
CASSQTGTNNEQFF | TRBV5-1
CASSPDLNRAAFF | TRBV27
CASSQDSFDRAWSDTQYF | TRBV4-1
CASSQPLLTGTANYGYTF | TRBV7-9
CASSHSLAKNIQYF | TRBV28
CASSQENGIAGNTDTQYF | TRBV4-1
CASSSTGGNEQFF | TRBV7-3
CASRTTGNYGYTF | TRBV6-5
CASSESTTVAGYTF | TRBV2
CASSLSPPYNEQFF | TRBV11-3
CAIRQGATLYGYTF | TRBV6-6
CASRRRRASGNSYEQYF | TRBV27
CASSTAPGQGATGELFF | TRBV7-9